This TCR beta chain was observed in a study of T cell responses to AZD1222 COVID-19 vaccine. TCRdb keeps only in-frame clones here, not all; method: immunoSEQ multiplex PCR. The sample yields roughly 150,000 clones, 88% seen once. Concerning this clone itself: Its target is unknown.

Study-level points and caveats: Two AZD1222 doses significantly raised spike-specific TCR breadth and depth over controls. Baseline testing showed seropositivity in only a handful of AZD1222 recipients. Clonal diversity may have been underestimated, and the donors were mostly white British, with more females than males.

The sequence derives from an adult who had recovered from COVID-19. The source material was peripheral blood, sampled after recovery from COVID-19.

CDR3 protein: CASSWGGDIGEQYF. The DNA of the CDR3 is TGTGCCAGCAGTTGGGGGGGGGATATTGGCGAGCAGTACTTC. J is TRBJ2-7 and V is TRBV27; 7 nucleotides agree with TRBD2. The junction had 9 bases not matched to a gene; V was cut back by 4 bases and J by 6 bases. The germline V gene has CDR1 MNHEY and CDR2 SMNVEV (reference sequence). The CDR3 runs to 14 residues.